This T cell receptor (beta chain) originates from a study of OX40 agonist ivuxolimab in advanced cancers. About the research overall: The drug used for patients, ivuxolimab, was an agonistic anti-OX40 (CD134) antibody. A male proportion of about 84% was recorded, with mean age about 54 years and range roughly 23 to 79.

Study-wide results and limits: Expanded clones tended on average to be more numerous among CD8+ T cells than CD4+.

TCRdb's copy holds only in-frame clones and misses some; the assay was immunoSEQ multiplex PCR. This sample has 70,000 or so clones, with about 84% found just once. The CDR3 has 14 residues. The germline V gene encodes CDR1 SGDLS and CDR2 YYNGEE. V was clipped by 3 bases and J by 3 bases; unmatched bases: 3. About this clone: Its antigen is undetermined.

This clonotype originated in an adult with an advanced solid tumor such as melanoma, head and neck, liver or kidney cancer. This material consisted of CD4+ or CD8+ T cells sorted from blood, taken in a trial of the OX40 agonist ivuxolimab. The chain employs TRBV9 and TRBJ1-2; 9 bases align to TRBD1. CDR3 DNA: TGTGCCAGCAGCGACCACAGGGGGCACTATGGCTACACCTTC. The encoded protein is CASSDHRGHYGYTF.